Listed here are 16 T cell receptor beta chains from one sample, sequenced in a study of blood T cells in healthy people across ages (dated by TCRdb to about 2015). The library was prepared using 5' RACE. A second roughly 6 to 12 cycle PCR used a sample-barcoded 5' primer and a J-beta primer mix. TCRdb trimmed the raw reads at Q25, called clones with MiXCR and kept productive beta chains. Each CDR3 protein appears once, grouped with its most common genes and DNA. The sample profile shows 1.8 million or so distinct CDR3 sequences; roughly two fifths of them were found once. In total, the top ten clones hold roughly 23% of the sample. Sequenced material: blood. Receptors originate from a human donor in good health.

The chain is built from TRBV29-1 and TRBJ1-4; no firm D call. Germline CDR1 reads SQVTM; CDR2 reads ANQGSEA. This CDR3 has 14 residues. Trimming stripped 1 base from V and 5 bases from J, with 11 bases between. For the CDR3, the DNA is TGCAGCGTTGAAGCTCGGCCTGAGAATGAAAAACTGTTTTTT. Amino acids: CSVEARPENEKLFF.

This rearrangement joins TRBV14 to TRBJ2-5; D call uncertain. CDR3 length: 13 residues. From germline, CDR1 is SGHDN and CDR2 FVKESK. V was trimmed by 0 bases and J by 5 bases, leaving 7 bases between them. CDR3 region: CASSQDLSETQYF. The CDR3 nucleotides are TGTGCCAGCAGCCAAGATCTCAGTGAGACCCAGTACTTC.

Remarks on this clonotype: Germline is not matched at one junction end, which may reflect a read error. Written as DNA, the CDR3 is TGCGCCAACAGCACACTAGGGACGGGTGAGCAGTACTTC. Amino acids: CANSTLGTGEQYF. The V gene is TRBV5-1, the J gene TRBJ2-5; D could derive from TRBD1 or TRBD2 (5 bases each). The CDR3 consists of 13 residues. CDR1 is SGHRS and CDR2 is YFSETQ in the germline V gene.

This chain links TRBV6-1 with TRBJ1-2; perhaps TRBD1 as D (5 bases). The CDR3 has 13 amino acids. The germline CDR1 and CDR2 sequences are MNHNS and SASEGT. The V gene lost 7 bases and the J gene lost 5 bases, with 14 bases spanning the gap. CDR3 amino acids: CASNPRVEYGYTF. The CDR3 region has the DNA TGTGCCAGCAACCCCAGGGTGGAGTATGGCTACACCTTC.

This clonotype has a single count. This chain joins TRBV6-1 and TRBJ2-1; 11 bases align to TRBD2. Per the germline V gene, CDR1 is MNHNS and CDR2 is SASEGT. The CDR3 runs to 16 residues. After removal of 8 bases from V and 10 bases from J, the junction contained 16 bases not matched to a gene. CDR3 in DNA: TGTGCCAGCGGTTCTAGCGGGGGGCCGAGGTCAGAAGAGCAGTTCTTC. It yields the protein CASGSSGGPRSEEQFF.

This clonotype was seen only a few times. The CDR3 region is CASSLAETGNTF. The CDR3 nucleotides are TGTGCCAGCAGCTTAGCCGAAACAGGGAACACCTTC. The V gene is TRBV7-9, the J gene TRBJ1-2, with D possibly TRBD1 on 6 matching bases. In germline, CDR1 is SEHNR, CDR2 FQNEAQ (reference sequence). V was pared by 0 bases and J by 12 bases, with 11 bases between. The CDR3 extends over 12 amino acids.

The chain carries TRBV12-3 or TRBV12-4 and TRBJ2-1; tentatively, D is TRBD2 (7 bases). The CDR3 contains 14 residues. Trimming cost V 2 bases and J 8 bases, with 13 bases left between them. The CDR3 sequence is CASSLRGGGDEQFF. CDR3 bases: TGTGCCAGCAGTTTAAGGGGGGGAGGAGATGAGCAGTTCTTC.

Of note for this clonotype: At one end, the junction sequence differs from germline, possibly due to a read error. The chain is built from TRBV20-1 and TRBJ2-4; no reliable D call. The J call is doubtful: the DNA matches TRBJ2-7 better. Germline assignment: CDR1 DFQATT and CDR2 SNEGSKA (reference sequence). CDR3 length: 12 residues. The CDR3 loop is CRASRNAHEQYF. The CDR3 DNA sequence: TGCAGGGCTAGTCGGAACGCCCACGAGCAGTACTTC.

With respect to this clonotype: This may arise from a read error, as a much more abundant clone is one base away. The chain couples TRBV5-1 to TRBJ2-7; D gene uncertain. Deletions cut 5 bases from V and 0 bases from J, with 12 bases between. The CDR3 consists of 14 residues. Germline lookup yields CDR1 SGHRS and CDR2 YFSETQ. CDR3 in amino acids: CASRSHISSYEQYF. The CDR3, as DNA: TGCGCCAGCAGGTCGCACATAAGCTCCTACGAGCAGTACTTC.

This clonotype was found a few times. The chain recombines TRBV6-4 with TRBJ2-6, with 9 bases matching TRBD1. This CDR3 has 19 amino acids. V lost 1 base to trimming and J lost 0 bases; unmatched junction nucleotides: 7. CDR1 is MRHNA and CDR2 is SNTAGT in the germline V gene. CDR3 coding DNA: TGTGCCAGCAGTGACTACCGGGACAGGGTAAACTCTGGGGCCAACGTCCTGACTTTC. Translating gives CASSDYRDRVNSGANVLTF.

The V gene is TRBV6-2 or TRBV6-3, the J gene TRBJ2-7; a weak D match, TRBD1 (6 bases). The germline gives CDR1 MNHEY, CDR2 SVGEGT. The length of the CDR3 is 15 residues. The V end was cut by 7 bases, the J end by 2 bases, with 18 bases between. CDR3 nucleotides: TGTGCCAGCATTAAAGCAGGGGAAGGTGCCTACGAGCAGTACTTC. Translated: CASIKAGEGAYEQYF.

Only one count was recorded for this clonotype. The chain carries TRBV28 and TRBJ1-2; 7 nucleotides agree with TRBD1. The CDR3 loop spans 13 amino acids. V shed 6 bases, J shed 4 bases, and the junction held 5 bases outside the gene matches. Germline CDR1 reads MDHEN; CDR2 reads SYDVKM. The CDR3 protein is CASRGTAPYGYTF. CDR3 DNA sequence: TGTGCCAGCAGAGGGACAGCGCCCTATGGCTACACCTTC.

This clonotype was counted only a few times. V gene TRBV12-5 combines with J gene TRBJ2-7; no definite D call. CDR3 length: 14 residues. Trimming removed 7 bases from V and 3 bases from J, with 16 bases in between. CDR1 and CDR2 (germline): LGHNT, FRNRAP. The CDR3 nucleotides read TGTGCTAGTGCCACTACAGTGGGTGTCTACGAGCAGTACTTC. Translated, it gives CASATTVGVYEQYF.

Here the CDR3 DNA reads TGTGCCAGCAGTTTACGGTGGGGAGCTTTCTTT. Amino acid sequence: CASSLRWGAFF. This chain connects TRBV28 to TRBJ1-1; D is ambiguous. Germline CDR1 reads MDHEN; CDR2 reads SYDVKM. V lost 2 bases to trimming and J lost 10 bases, with 8 bases between them. This CDR3 is 11 amino acids long.

In this sample, this clonotype turned up a few times. The chain has TRBV7-2 and TRBJ1-2; tentative D call: TRBD1 (5 bases). The CDR3 totals 14 residues. V dropped 2 bases and J dropped 6 bases, with 13 bases sitting between them. Germline V gives CDR1 SGHTA, CDR2 FQGNSA. CDR3 in DNA: TGTGCCAGCAGCTTATTCCGGGACGGGGATGGCTACACCTTC. Encoded protein: CASSLFRDGDGYTF.

This chain uses TRBV24-1 with TRBJ2-3; 8 nucleotides agree with TRBD1. There are 16 residues in the CDR3. V was pared by 3 bases and J by 2 bases, with 6 bases of the junction left unmatched. Germline lookup yields CDR1 KGHDR and CDR2 SFDVKD. The CDR3 bases are TGTGCCACCAGTGATATTGACAGGGGAATCACAGATACGCAGTATTTT. It codes for CATSDIDRGITDTQYF.